This T cell receptor (beta chain) is from a study of blood T cell repertoires in COVID-19. The protocol was immunoSEQ multiplex PCR, while the TCRdb copy is restricted to in-frame clones and leaves out a portion. The profile shows about 110,000 clones, around 81% of them singletons. V lost 7 bases, J lost 1 base, and 7 bases stayed unmatched. Germline V gene sequence: CDR1 LNHDA, CDR2 SQIVND (reference sequence). The CDR3 is made up of 15 amino acids. Sequenced: peripheral blood. This chain joins TRBV19 and TRBJ1-2; 9 bases line up with TRBD1. The TCR originated in a woman between 65 and 79 years old with acute or convalescent COVID-19. The CDR3 sequence: CASIRTGAYNYGYTF. CDR3 DNA: TGTGCCAGTATCAGGACAGGGGCCTATAACTATGGCTACACCTTC.